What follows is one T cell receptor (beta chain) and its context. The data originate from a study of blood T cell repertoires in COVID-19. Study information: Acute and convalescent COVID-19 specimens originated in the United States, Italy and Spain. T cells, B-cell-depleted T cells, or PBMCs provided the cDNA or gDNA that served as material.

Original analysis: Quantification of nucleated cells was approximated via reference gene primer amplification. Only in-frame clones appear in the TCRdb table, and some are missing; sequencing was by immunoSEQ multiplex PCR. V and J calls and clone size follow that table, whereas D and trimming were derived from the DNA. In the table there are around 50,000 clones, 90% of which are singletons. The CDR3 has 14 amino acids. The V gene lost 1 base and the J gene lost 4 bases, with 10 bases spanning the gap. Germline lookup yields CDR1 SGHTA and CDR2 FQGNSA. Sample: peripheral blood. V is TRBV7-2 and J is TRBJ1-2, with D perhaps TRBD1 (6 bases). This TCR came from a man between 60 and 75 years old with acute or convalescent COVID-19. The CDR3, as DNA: TGTGCCAGCAGCTTAGACAGGGATGGCTATGGCTACACCTTC. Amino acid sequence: CASSLDRDGYGYTF.